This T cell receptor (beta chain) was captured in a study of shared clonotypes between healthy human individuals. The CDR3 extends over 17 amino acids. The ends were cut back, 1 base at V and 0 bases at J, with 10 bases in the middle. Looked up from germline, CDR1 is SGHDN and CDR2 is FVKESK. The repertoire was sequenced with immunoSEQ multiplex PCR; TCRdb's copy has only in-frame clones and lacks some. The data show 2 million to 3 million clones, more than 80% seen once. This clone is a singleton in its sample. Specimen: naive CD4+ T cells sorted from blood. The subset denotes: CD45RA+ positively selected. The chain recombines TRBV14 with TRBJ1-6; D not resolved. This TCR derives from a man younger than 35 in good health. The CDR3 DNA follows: TGTGCCAGCAGCCAAGTAACCTGGAGCTCCTATAATTCACCCCTCCACTTT. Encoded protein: CASSQVTWSSYNSPLHF.